This passage covers 26 T cell receptor beta chains from one sample sequenced in a study of blood T cell repertoires in COVID-19. Measured with immunoSEQ multiplex PCR; TCRdb has only the in-frame clones, and not every one. The table lists about 200,000 clones, approximately 88% of them singletons. Input material: PBMCs or T cells enriched from blood (not recorded which). The receptors derive from a young woman who had recovered from COVID-19.

This chain uses TRBV2 with TRBJ2-7; D may be TRBD1 (6 bases). The CDR3 consists of 14 residues. Per the germline V gene, CDR1 is SNHLY and CDR2 is FYNNEI. V lost 6 bases, J lost 2 bases, and 14 bases lay in between. The CDR3 sequence: CASRGGFGPYEQYF. In DNA, the CDR3 is TGTGCCAGCAGAGGGGGATTTGGCCCCTACGAGCAGTACTTC.

The chain couples TRBV7-2 to TRBJ2-1, with D hard to call. Deletions cut 3 bases from V and 7 bases from J, with 10 bases between. The CDR3 covers 13 residues. The germline V gene has CDR1 SGHTA and CDR2 FQGNSA. The DNA for the CDR3 is TGTGCCAGCAGCTTTTACCTGGCTAATGAGCAGTTCTTC. It is translated as CASSFYLANEQFF.

This rearrangement joins TRBV19 to TRBJ2-5; D might be TRBD2 (5 bases). Trimming took off 2 bases at V and 8 bases at J, with 6 bases between the two ends. The CDR3 totals 11 residues. Germline V gene lookup returns CDR1 LNHDA and CDR2 SQIVND (reference sequence). CDR3 region: CASSISGTQYF. CDR3 coding DNA: TGTGCCAGTAGTATATCGGGAACCCAGTACTTC. Looking up the rest from reference TRBV19 and TRBJ2-5 gives the full variable domain: DGGITQSPKYLFRKEGQNVTLSCEQNLNHDAMYWYRQDPGQGLRLIYYSQIVNDFQKGDIAEGYSVSREKKESFPLTVTSAQKNPTAFYLCASSISGTQYFGPGTRLLVL.

This clone came up once. The chain links TRBV9 to TRBJ2-1; D remains ambiguous. The V gene lost 0 bases and the J gene lost 0 bases, with 10 bases spanning the gap. The germline gives CDR1 SGDLS, CDR2 YYNGEE. The CDR3 consists of 16 residues. As DNA, the CDR3 is TGTGCCAGCAGCGTAGTGTCAGGAAGCTCCTACAATGAGCAGTTCTTC. Amino acids: CASSVVSGSSYNEQFF.

CDR3 sequence (DNA): TGTGCCAGCAGAACAGGGGCAGGGGCCTACGAGCAGTACTTC. Translation: CASRTGAGAYEQYF. The rearrangement joins TRBV6-5 to TRBJ2-7; 7 nucleotides match TRBD1. Trimming at V came to 6 bases and at J to 2 bases, leaving 7 bases not matched to a gene. In germline, CDR1 is MNHEY, CDR2 SVGAGI. The CDR3 has 14 amino acids.

This chain connects TRBV28 to TRBJ1-2, with D unresolved. Looked up from germline, CDR1 is MDHEN and CDR2 is SYDVKM. The ends were cut back, 6 bases at V and 6 bases at J, with 20 bases in the middle. CDR3 length: 15 residues. The CDR3 loop is CASSLTLGRRDGYTF. CDR3 nucleotide sequence: TGTGCCAGCAGCCTTACCCTCGGACGGAGGGATGGCTACACCTTC.

This rearrangement joins TRBV5-6 to TRBJ2-7, with TRBD1 as a possible D gene (6 bases). Between the trimmed V and J ends, which lost 4 bases and 3 bases, there was a span of 17 bases. From germline, CDR1 is SGHDT and CDR2 YYEEEE. The CDR3 is made up of 15 amino acids. The chain's CDR3 is CASSGVVDRIYEQYF. The CDR3 DNA reads as TGTGCCAGCAGCGGCGTCGTCGACAGGATCTACGAGCAGTACTTC. The full variable domain, its missing parts supplied by reference TRBV5-6 and TRBJ2-7, is DAGVTQSPTHLIKTRGQQVTLRCSPKSGHDTVSWYQQALGQGPQFIFQYYEEEERQRGNFPDRFSGHQFPNYSSELNVNALLLGDSALYLCASSGVVDRIYEQYFGPGTRLTVT.

This chain connects TRBV19 to TRBJ1-5; 9 bases are shared with TRBD1. V was clipped by 6 bases and J by 5 bases; unmatched bases: 5. The CDR3 runs to 14 residues. Germline CDR1 and CDR2: LNHDA and SQIVND (reference sequence). The CDR3 DNA follows: TGTGCCAGTAGGTCCGGGACAGGGTATCAGCCCCAGCATTTT. Translating it yields CASRSGTGYQPQHF.

The V and J genes are TRBV24-1 and TRBJ1-5, with D unclear. Per germline, CDR1 KGHDR and CDR2 SFDVKD. Trimming left V 6 bases short and J 1 base short, with 12 bases between. The CDR3 spans 15 residues. The CDR3 DNA follows: TGTGCCACCAGTTCAGAGGGTAGCAGCAATCAGCCCCAGCATTTT. Its protein product is CATSSEGSSNQPQHF.

This clone showed up just a few times. The V and J genes are TRBV5-5 and TRBJ1-1; no reliable D call. The CDR3 totals 16 residues. Germline V gives CDR1 SGHKS, CDR2 YYEKEE (reference sequence). Trimming cost V 4 bases and J 0 bases, with 16 bases left between them. The DNA for the CDR3 is TGTGCCAGCAGCATCGGAGACCGCACCATGAACACTGAAGCTTTCTTT. Its translation is CASSIGDRTMNTEAFF.

The chain is built from TRBV10-3 and TRBJ2-7; TRBD2 aligns across 8 bases. Germline V gene sequence: CDR1 ENHRY, CDR2 SYGVKD. The CDR3 has 17 amino acids. V shed 0 bases, J shed 3 bases, and the junction held 10 bases outside the gene matches. The CDR3 loop is CAISESEITSGYYEQYF. DNA for the CDR3: TGTGCCATCAGTGAGTCTGAGATTACTAGCGGATACTACGAGCAGTACTTC.

Here the CDR3 DNA reads TGTGCCAGTAGCCACCCCAGGGGTGAAGCTTTCTTT. Its protein is CASSHPRGEAFF. This chain uses TRBV19 with TRBJ1-1, with D tentatively TRBD1 (6 bases). This CDR3 contains 12 residues. V gave up 6 bases and J gave up 7 bases, with 12 bases separating them. The germline gives CDR1 LNHDA, CDR2 SQIVND (reference sequence).

As DNA, the CDR3 is TGCAGCGTTGAAGAACAGGACAGTAGCTATGGCTACACCTTC. Translation gives CSVEEQDSSYGYTF. The chain couples TRBV29-1 to TRBJ1-2; tentative D call: TRBD1 (6 bases). The CDR3 is 14 amino acids. Germline V lookup: CDR1 SQVTM, CDR2 ANQGSEA. Trimming left V 0 bases short and J 4 bases short, with 12 bases between.

The gene calls are TRBV3-1 (or the pseudogene TRBV3-2) and TRBJ1-2; 12 positions match TRBD1. The V segment lost 4 bases and the J segment 6 bases; nucleotides outside the gene matches: 9. CDR3 length: 16 residues. The germline gives CDR1 LGHDT, CDR2 YNNKEL (reference sequence). The CDR3 loop reads CASSLIEGQGAHGYTF. The CDR3 coding sequence is TGTGCCAGCAGCCTAATAGAGGGACAGGGGGCCCATGGCTACACCTTC.

The rearrangement uses TRBV7-9 and TRBJ1-2; D possibly corresponds to TRBD1 (6 bases). Germline loops: CDR1 SEHNR, CDR2 FQNEAQ (reference sequence). V was trimmed by 5 bases and J by 0 bases, leaving 10 bases between them. The CDR3 runs to 14 residues. The CDR3 DNA reads as TGTGCCAGCAGCCCAAGACAGGCTAACTATGGCTACACCTTC. Amino acids: CASSPRQANYGYTF.

V and J are TRBV27 and TRBJ2-7, with unresolved D. CDR3 size: 15 residues. V lost 2 bases and J lost 3, with 14 bases in between. CDR1 MNHEY and CDR2 SMNVEV come from the germline V gene (reference sequence). The CDR3 bases are TGTGCCAGCAGTTTAGCCCGAGGCAGCCACTACGAGCAGTACTTC. It encodes CASSLARGSHYEQYF.

The chain joins TRBV6-5 to TRBJ1-1; possibly TRBD1 for D (5 bases). Germline values: CDR1 MNHEY, CDR2 SVGAGI. Trimming cost V 5 bases and J 1 base, with 11 bases left between them. The CDR3 has 14 residues. CDR3 DNA: TGTGCCAGCAGTCCCAGGGAACCGAACACTGAAGCTTTCTTT. It is translated as CASSPREPNTEAFF.

The chain recombines TRBV25-1 with TRBJ1-1, with 7 bases fitting TRBD1. The CDR3 is 13 amino acids. J gave up 6 bases and V 4 bases, and 5 bases lay outside the gene matches. Per germline, CDR1 MGHDK and CDR2 SYGVNS. The CDR3 DNA is TGTGCCAGCAGTGGACAGGGAACCGCTGAAGCTTTCTTT. Translating gives CASSGQGTAEAFF.

The chain links TRBV20-1 to TRBJ2-5; D not resolved. Germline V gene data show CDR1 as DFQATT and CDR2 as SNEGSKA (reference sequence). V dropped 5 bases and J dropped 4 bases, with 8 bases sitting between them. The CDR3 extends over 11 amino acids. The CDR3 sequence: CSAGRGETQYF. As DNA, the CDR3 is TGCAGTGCTGGCCGTGGAGAGACCCAGTACTTC.

V and J are TRBV11-1 and TRBJ1-2; tentative D call: TRBD1 (5 bases). The V end was cut by 5 bases, the J end by 4 bases, with 17 bases between. CDR1 is SGHAT, CDR2 FQDESV, per germline (reference sequence). The CDR3 covers 15 residues. CDR3 loop: CASSLDPTVVYGYTF. The CDR3, as DNA: TGTGCCAGCAGCCTAGACCCGACAGTTGTCTATGGCTACACCTTC.

The chain combines TRBV7-9 with TRBJ1-5; no clear D. There are 12 residues in the CDR3. Germline V gene data show CDR1 as SEHNR and CDR2 as FQNEAQ (reference sequence). V lost 1 base, J lost 11 bases, and 9 bases lay in between. CDR3 loop: CASSLETGAQHF. The CDR3 DNA reads as TGTGCCAGCAGCTTAGAGACCGGGGCCCAGCATTTT.

The CDR3 DNA reads as TGCGCCAGCAGCCAGAGCCCCGGGACAGGGGCGGATGAGCAGTTCTTC. Translating it yields CASSQSPGTGADEQFF. The V gene is TRBV4-1, the J gene TRBJ2-1; TRBD1 matches at 10 bases. V dropped 3 bases and J dropped 8; count of bases not matched to a gene: 10. The germline gives CDR1 MGHRA, CDR2 YSYEKL. The CDR3 runs to 16 residues.

The chain combines TRBV19 with TRBJ2-7; 8 nucleotides line up with TRBD1. Looked up from germline, CDR1 is LNHDA and CDR2 is SQIVND (reference sequence). Germline trimming cut 6 bases from V and 2 bases from J; bases unmatched to any gene: 6. The CDR3 length is 14 residues. DNA of the CDR3: TGTGCCAGTAGCCCAGACAGGGGACCCTACGAGCAGTACTTC. This encodes CASSPDRGPYEQYF.

The chain carries TRBV28 and TRBJ2-3; 11 nucleotides match TRBD2. Trimming at V came to 7 bases and at J to 2 bases, leaving 8 bases not matched to a gene. Germline V gene sequence: CDR1 MDHEN, CDR2 SYDVKM. This CDR3 comprises 16 residues. CDR3 in DNA: TGTGCCAGCACCACCGGGACTAGCGGTTTCACAGATACGCAGTATTTT. Protein sequence: CASTTGTSGFTDTQYF.

The chain joins TRBV30 to TRBJ2-7, with 9 bases identical to TRBD1. This CDR3 is 12 amino acids long. The V gene end was trimmed by 2 bases and the J gene end by 5 bases; junction bases not matched to a gene: 1. In germline, CDR1 is GTSNPN, CDR2 SVGIG (reference sequence). CDR3 residues: CAWSWTGDEQYF. The DNA of the CDR3 is TGTGCCTGGAGTTGGACAGGGGACGAGCAGTACTTC.

The chain uses TRBV28 and TRBJ1-1, with 9 bases aligning to TRBD1. CDR3 size: 15 residues. Germline V gene data show CDR1 as MDHEN and CDR2 as SYDVKM. After removal of 9 bases from V and 2 bases from J, the junction contained 10 bases not matched to a gene. The CDR3 region has the DNA TGTGCCAGTATGATACCGGGACAGGGAAACACTGAAGCTTTCTTT. Amino acid sequence: CASMIPGQGNTEAFF.